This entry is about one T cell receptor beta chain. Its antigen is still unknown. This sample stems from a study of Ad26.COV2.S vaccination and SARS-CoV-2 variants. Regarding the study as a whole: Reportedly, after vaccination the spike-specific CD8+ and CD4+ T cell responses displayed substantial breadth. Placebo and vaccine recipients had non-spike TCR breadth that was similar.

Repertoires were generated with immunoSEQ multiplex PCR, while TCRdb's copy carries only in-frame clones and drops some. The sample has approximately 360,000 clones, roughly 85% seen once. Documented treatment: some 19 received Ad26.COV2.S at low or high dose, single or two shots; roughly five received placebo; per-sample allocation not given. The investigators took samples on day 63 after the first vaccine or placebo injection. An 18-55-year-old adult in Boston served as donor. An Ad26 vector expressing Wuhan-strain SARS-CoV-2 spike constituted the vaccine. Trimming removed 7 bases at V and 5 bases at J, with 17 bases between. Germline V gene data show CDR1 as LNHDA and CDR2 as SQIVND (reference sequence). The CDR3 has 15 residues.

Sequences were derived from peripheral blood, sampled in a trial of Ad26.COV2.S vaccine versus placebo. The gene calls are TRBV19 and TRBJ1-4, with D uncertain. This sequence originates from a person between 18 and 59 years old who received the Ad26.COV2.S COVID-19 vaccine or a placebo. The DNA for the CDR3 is TGTGCCAGTAAGGTAACGCGGCAGTCCAATGAAAAACTGTTTTTT. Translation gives CASKVTRQSNEKLFF.